These 27 T cell receptor beta chains came from one sample sequenced in a study of T cells after yellow fever vaccination. One entry per CDR3 protein results from TCRdb running MiXCR on the 5' RACE reads. This sample has about 74,000 distinct CDR3 sequences, with approximately 7% found just once. Material: CD8+ T cells sorted from PBMCs, obtained 5 days after the first yellow fever vaccination. The receptors were sampled from a man aged 18 to 30 who received the YFV17D yellow fever vaccine.

The table lists this clonotype with a few counts. This rearrangement joins TRBV9 to TRBJ2-5; perhaps TRBD2 as D (6 bases). V was shortened by 4 bases and J by 5 bases, with 18 bases between the two germline ends. Germline V gene lookup returns CDR1 SGDLS and CDR2 YYNGEE. CDR3 length: 15 amino acids. This chain's CDR3 is CASSPLGRAGETQYF. The CDR3 DNA follows: TGTGCCAGCAGCCCCCTCGGAAGGGCGGGGGAGACCCAGTACTTC.

The table lists this clonotype with many counts. The chain combines TRBV7-9 with TRBJ2-3; TRBD2 matches at 12 bases. Germline-derived CDR1 and CDR2 are SEHNR and FQNEAQ (reference sequence). The ends lost 5 bases at V and 4 bases at J; junction bases unmatched: 7. This CDR3 contains 16 residues. Written as DNA, the CDR3 is TGTGCCAGCAGCGACCCTAGCGGGGGGGTCTCAGATACGCAGTATTTT. Protein: CASSDPSGGVSDTQYF.

The V and J genes are TRBV12-3 or TRBV12-4 and TRBJ1-2, with 8 bases lining up with TRBD1. V was pared by 6 bases and J by 3 bases, with 6 bases of the junction left unmatched. This CDR3 has 14 residues. CDR3 residues: CASSHGQGHYGYTF. CDR3 coding DNA: TGTGCCAGCAGCCACGGACAGGGTCACTATGGCTACACCTTC.

This clonotype was seen many times. The rearrangement joins TRBV20-1 to TRBJ2-5, with D maybe TRBD2 (6 bases). V lost 1 base to trimming and J lost 0 bases, with 9 bases between them. The CDR3 is made up of 14 amino acids. Germline V gives CDR1 DFQATT, CDR2 SNEGSKA (reference sequence). CDR3 sequence reads: CSARGGLDQETQYF. CDR3 DNA sequence: TGCAGTGCTAGAGGGGGACTCGACCAAGAGACCCAGTACTTC.

This clonotype was seen a handful of times. This chain connects TRBV4-3 to TRBJ2-1; TRBD2 aligns across 10 bases. With V trimmed by 0 bases and J by 5 bases, 10 bases remained unmatched. Germline V gives CDR1 LGHNA, CDR2 YSLEER. The CDR3 length is 18 residues. Here the CDR3 DNA reads TGCGCCAGCAGCCAAGAGTCTTTTCCTAGCGGGGGCCACAATGAGCAGTTCTTC. This translates into CASSQESFPSGGHNEQFF.

V gene TRBV6-2 or TRBV6-3 combines with J gene TRBJ1-2, with 10 bases identical to TRBD1. Trimming cost V 4 bases and J 2 bases; bases outside gene matches: 13. The CDR3 is 18 residues long. The germline V gene has CDR1 MNHEY and CDR2 SVGEGT. The CDR3 loop is CASSSPGTGDGWNYGYTF. CDR3 nucleotide sequence: TGTGCCAGCAGTTCACCCGGGACAGGGGACGGCTGGAACTATGGCTACACCTTC.

This clonotype occurred a few times. The CDR3 reads CASSPVGAYEQYF. DNA of the CDR3: TGTGCCAGCAGCCCCGTAGGGGCTTACGAGCAGTACTTC. This chain uses TRBV7-9 with TRBJ2-7, with D possibly TRBD1 on 5 matching bases. Trimming removed 5 bases at V and 4 bases at J, with 12 bases between. The CDR3 has 13 amino acids. Germline-derived CDR1 and CDR2 are SEHNR and FQNEAQ (reference sequence).

Ten or more counts support this clonotype. The CDR3 loop is CATSRGRGTGELFF. For the CDR3, the DNA is TGTGCCACCAGCAGAGGTCGGGGCACCGGGGAGCTGTTTTTT. The chain joins TRBV15 to TRBJ2-2; D may be TRBD2 (5 bases). The CDR3 extends over 14 amino acids. Trimming cost V 1 base and J 4 bases, with 7 bases left between them. The germline V gene encodes CDR1 LNHNV and CDR2 YYDKDF (reference sequence). Looking up the rest from reference TRBV15 and TRBJ2-2 gives the full variable domain: DAMVIQNPRYQVTQFGKPVTLSCSQTLNHNVMYWYQQKSSQAPKLLFHYYDKDFNNEADTPDNFQSRRPNTSFCFLDIRSPGLGDTAMYLCATSRGRGTGELFFGEGSRLTVL.

This rearrangement joins TRBV7-2 to TRBJ1-6, with 7 bases identical to TRBD1. This CDR3 has 15 amino acids. V shed 5 bases and J 7 bases; nucleotides not matched to a gene: 8. Per germline, CDR1 SGHTA and CDR2 FQGNSA. The CDR3 region has the DNA TGTGCCAGCAGCGGCGACAGGGCAGGAAATTCACCCCTCCACTTT. It encodes CASSGDRAGNSPLHF.

Only a few counts were recorded for this clonotype. The CDR3 region is CASSLSGGMETQYF. In DNA, the CDR3 is TGTGCCAGCAGCCTTAGCGGGGGGATGGAGACCCAGTACTTC. J is TRBJ2-5 and V is TRBV7-3; 10 bases align to TRBD2. Trimming removed 5 bases from V and 5 bases from J; junction bases left unmatched: 5. The germline CDR1 and CDR2 sequences are SGHTA and FQGTGA. The CDR3 has 14 amino acids.

This chain connects TRBV30 to TRBJ2-7; 8 bases align to TRBD2. Trimming took 2 bases from V and 7 from J; bases not matched to a gene: 7. The CDR3 contains 13 residues. CDR1 is GTSNPN, CDR2 SVGIG, per germline (reference sequence). The CDR3 nucleotides read TGTGCCTGGAGTACTGAACCGGGGGGGGAGCAGTACTTC. This codes for CAWSTEPGGEQYF.

This chain uses TRBV30 with TRBJ1-1; D not resolved. Germline CDR1 GTSNPN, CDR2 SVGIG (reference sequence). The CDR3 loop spans 15 amino acids. The V gene lost 0 bases and the J gene lost 4 bases, with 15 bases spanning the gap. This CDR3 reads CAWSVLEGPITEAFF. The CDR3 region has the DNA TGTGCCTGGAGTGTACTTGAGGGTCCGATCACTGAAGCTTTCTTT.

There are a few counts of this clonotype. Because the CDR3's place on the DNA is in doubt, the DNA is left out and the CDR3 is given as listed by TCRdb. The chain has TRBV11-2 and TRBJ2-3; TRBD1, the table's D call, lacks a check against the DNA. Germline assignment: CDR1 SGHAT and CDR2 FQNNGV. Including both end residues, the CDR3 is 17 amino acids long. CDR3 region: CASSFGPGAFGTDTQYF.

The rearrangement links TRBV19 to TRBJ2-1; 10 bases align to TRBD2. The germline CDR1 and CDR2 sequences are LNHDA and SQIVND (reference sequence). With V trimmed by 2 bases and J by 2 bases, 9 bases remained unmatched. The CDR3 contains 18 residues. This CDR3 is CASSILAGVLRPYNEQFF. The CDR3 nucleotides read TGTGCCAGTAGTATACTAGCGGGGGTCCTTAGGCCCTACAATGAGCAGTTCTTC.

In this sample, this clonotype turned up a few times. The genes are TRBV5-6 and TRBJ2-2, with 9 bases that match TRBD1. This CDR3 is built from 15 residues. Trimming cost V 2 bases and J 4 bases; bases outside gene matches: 3. Germline values: CDR1 SGHDT, CDR2 YYEEEE. In DNA form, the CDR3 reads TGTGCCAGCAGCTTCGACAGGGGGGGCACCGGGGAGCTGTTTTTT. Protein: CASSFDRGGTGELFF.

In its sample, this clonotype was seen a few times. V usage is TRBV4-1 and J usage is TRBJ2-2; D is unclear. Trimming removed 1 base at V and 6 bases at J, with 15 bases between. The CDR3 covers 16 residues. Germline V lookup: CDR1 MGHRA, CDR2 YSYEKL. The CDR3 loop is CASSQGRFAVAGELFF. The CDR3 region has the DNA TGCGCCAGCAGCCAAGGGCGGTTCGCAGTGGCCGGGGAGCTGTTTTTT.

This clonotype was observed at least ten times. The chain is built from TRBV7-6 and TRBJ2-1; 8 bases are a match to TRBD1. Germline CDR1 is SGHVS and CDR2 is FNYEAQ. The CDR3 is 18 amino acids. With 5 bases clipped from V and 0 bases from J, the junction kept 12 bases outside the gene matches. The CDR3 DNA is TGTGCCAGCAGCCGCGTCCGGGACAGGTTACCCTCCTACAATGAGCAGTTCTTC. Translating it yields CASSRVRDRLPSYNEQFF.

This clonotype was seen only a few times. The chain recombines TRBV6-2 or TRBV6-3 with TRBJ1-5, with 9 nucleotides matching TRBD1. Germline loops: CDR1 MNHEY, CDR2 SVGEGT. CDR3 length: 15 residues. Trimming cost V 4 bases and J 6 bases; bases outside gene matches: 7. The CDR3 loop is CASSFDRGEAQPQHF. CDR3 bases: TGTGCCAGCAGTTTCGACAGGGGGGAGGCTCAGCCCCAGCATTTT.

At least ten counts were recorded for this clonotype. The chain links TRBV7-9 to TRBJ2-5; tentatively, D is TRBD1 (6 bases). Trimming took off 3 bases at V and 1 base at J, with 12 bases between the two ends. The CDR3 runs 15 residues. CDR1 and CDR2 (germline): SEHNR, FQNEAQ (reference sequence). The CDR3 loop is CASSFGQGLQETQYF. The CDR3, as DNA: TGTGCCAGCAGCTTTGGTCAGGGGCTCCAAGAGACCCAGTACTTC.

This clonotype was recorded a few times. The rearrangement uses TRBV19 and TRBJ2-7; 11 bases are shared with TRBD1. The germline V gene has CDR1 LNHDA and CDR2 SQIVND (reference sequence). The trim removed 9 bases at V and 2 bases at J, leaving 9 bases unmatched. This CDR3 has 15 residues. CDR3 sequence: CASKAGTGGAYEQYF. The DNA of the CDR3 is TGTGCCAGCAAAGCCGGGACAGGGGGGGCCTACGAGCAGTACTTC.

This clonotype was found a few times. For the CDR3, the DNA is TGTGCCAGTAGTATAGATCTGAGGCGACTTCCCTACGAGCAGTACTTC. This gives the protein CASSIDLRRLPYEQYF. The J gene is TRBJ2-7, the V gene TRBV19; D unresolved. The CDR3 runs to 16 residues. The germline V gene encodes CDR1 LNHDA and CDR2 SQIVND (reference sequence). Trimming removed 0 bases at V and 2 bases at J, with 14 bases between.

This clonotype was seen a few times. The chain is built from TRBV5-1 and TRBJ1-2; no clear D gene. Deletions cut 0 bases from V and 8 bases from J, with 11 bases between. The CDR3 sequence is 13 residues long. CDR1 SGHRS and CDR2 YFSETQ come from the germline V gene. CDR3 region: CASSLVLDRGYTF. CDR3 sequence (DNA): TGCGCCAGCAGCTTGGTTCTCGACCGGGGCTACACCTTC.

This clonotype showed up many times. CDR3 in amino acids: CASSQDRTGDQPQHF. The DNA of the CDR3 is TGCGCCAGCAGCCAAGATCGGACAGGGGATCAGCCCCAGCATTTT. This sequence joins TRBV4-3 and TRBJ1-5; 9 nucleotides match TRBD1. V gave up 0 bases and J gave up 5 bases; unmatched junction bases: 2. This CDR3 comprises 15 residues. The germline V gene encodes CDR1 LGHNA and CDR2 YSLEER.

There are many counts of this clonotype. The chain links TRBV5-6 to TRBJ2-4, with D perhaps TRBD1 (5 bases). Looked up from germline, CDR1 is SGHDT and CDR2 is YYEEEE. Deletions cut 2 bases from V and 8 bases from J, with 14 bases between. The CDR3 covers 14 residues. CDR3 in amino acids: CASSFPGRVDIQYF. For the CDR3, the DNA is TGTGCCAGCAGCTTTCCGGGCAGGGTTGACATTCAGTACTTC.

The DNA for the CDR3 is TGCAGCGTTGAGAGGCAGTCCGCGAACACCGGGGAGCTGTTTTTT. Its translation is CSVERQSANTGELFF. This chain joins TRBV29-1 and TRBJ2-2; D gene uncertain. Per the germline V gene, CDR1 is SQVTM and CDR2 is ANQGSEA. The V and J ends lost 3 bases and 0 bases respectively, with 11 bases between them. The CDR3 runs 15 residues.

This clonotype was found a few times. This chain links TRBV7-9 with TRBJ1-1; D ambiguous. The CDR3 consists of 16 residues. The germline CDR1 and CDR2 sequences are SEHNR and FQNEAQ (reference sequence). Trimming shortened V by 2 bases and J by 1 base, and 14 bases separated the two germline ends. CDR3: CASSLFRAKGNTEAFF. In DNA, the CDR3 is TGTGCCAGCAGCTTATTTAGGGCAAAGGGGAACACTGAAGCTTTCTTT.

This clonotype has a count of ten or more. This chain joins TRBV7-8 and TRBJ2-1, with TRBD2 matching over 7 bases. Germline V lookup: CDR1 SGHVS, CDR2 FQNEAQ. With V trimmed by 1 base and J by 6 bases, 9 bases remained unmatched. The CDR3 has 16 residues. CDR3 sequence: CASSLGTLPSGNEQFF. The CDR3, as DNA: TGTGCCAGCAGCTTAGGGACCCTTCCTAGCGGCAATGAGCAGTTCTTC.